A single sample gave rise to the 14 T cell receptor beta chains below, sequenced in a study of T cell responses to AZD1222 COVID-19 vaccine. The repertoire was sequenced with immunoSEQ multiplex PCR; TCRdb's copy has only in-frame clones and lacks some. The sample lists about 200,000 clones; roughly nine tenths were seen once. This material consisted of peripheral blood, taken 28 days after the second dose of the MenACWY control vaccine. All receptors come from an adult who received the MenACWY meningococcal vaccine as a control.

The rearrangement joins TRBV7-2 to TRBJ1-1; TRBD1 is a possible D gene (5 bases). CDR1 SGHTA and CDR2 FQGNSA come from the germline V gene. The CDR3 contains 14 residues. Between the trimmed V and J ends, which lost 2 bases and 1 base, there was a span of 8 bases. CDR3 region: CASSLNRRNTEAFF. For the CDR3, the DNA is TGTGCCAGCAGCTTAAACAGGAGGAACACTGAAGCTTTCTTT.

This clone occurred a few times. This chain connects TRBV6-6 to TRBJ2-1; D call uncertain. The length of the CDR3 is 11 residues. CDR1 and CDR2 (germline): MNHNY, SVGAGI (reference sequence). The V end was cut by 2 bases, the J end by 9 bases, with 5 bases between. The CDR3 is CASSYVSEQFF. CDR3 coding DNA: TGTGCCAGCAGTTACGTTTCTGAGCAGTTCTTC.

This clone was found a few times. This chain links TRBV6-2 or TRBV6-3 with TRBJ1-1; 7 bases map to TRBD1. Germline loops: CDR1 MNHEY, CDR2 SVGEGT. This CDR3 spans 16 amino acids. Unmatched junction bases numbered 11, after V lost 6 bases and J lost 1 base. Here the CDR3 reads CASSRETGRPNTEAFF. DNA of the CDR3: TGTGCCAGCAGCAGAGAGACAGGGCGCCCGAACACTGAAGCTTTCTTT.

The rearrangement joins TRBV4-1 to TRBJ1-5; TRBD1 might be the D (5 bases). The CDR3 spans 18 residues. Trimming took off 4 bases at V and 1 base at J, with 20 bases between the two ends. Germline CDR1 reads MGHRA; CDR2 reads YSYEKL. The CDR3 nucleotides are TGCGCCAGCAGCCCCAGGGTGGTCGGCTTATTGAGCAATCAGCCCCAGCATTTT. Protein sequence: CASSPRVVGLLSNQPQHF.

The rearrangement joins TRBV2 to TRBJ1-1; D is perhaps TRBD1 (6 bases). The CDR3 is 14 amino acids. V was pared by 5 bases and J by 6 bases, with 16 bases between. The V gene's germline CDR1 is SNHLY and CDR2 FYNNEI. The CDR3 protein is CASSIFLGGPEAFF. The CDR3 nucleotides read TGTGCCAGCAGTATTTTTTTGGGGGGCCCTGAAGCTTTCTTT. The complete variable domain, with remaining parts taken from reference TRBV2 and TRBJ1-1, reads EPEVTQTPSHQVTQMGQEVILRCVPISNHLYFYWYRQILGQKVEFLVSFYNNEISEKSEIFDDQFSVERPDGSNFTLKIRSTKLEDSAMYFCASSIFLGGPEAFFGQGTRLTVV.

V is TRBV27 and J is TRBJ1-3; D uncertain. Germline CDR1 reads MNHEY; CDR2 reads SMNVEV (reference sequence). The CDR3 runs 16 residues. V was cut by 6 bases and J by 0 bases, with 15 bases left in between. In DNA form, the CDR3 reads TGTGCCAGCAGCCGAGCCGGGGAGTACTCTGGAAACACCATATATTTT. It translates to CASSRAGEYSGNTIYF.

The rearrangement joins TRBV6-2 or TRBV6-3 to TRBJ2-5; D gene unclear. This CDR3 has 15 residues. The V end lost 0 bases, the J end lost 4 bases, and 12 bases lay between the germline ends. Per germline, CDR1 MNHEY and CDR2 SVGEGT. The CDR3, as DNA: TGTGCCAGCAGTTACTCGGGCGTCGGGTTAGAGACCCAGTACTTC. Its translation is CASSYSGVGLETQYF.

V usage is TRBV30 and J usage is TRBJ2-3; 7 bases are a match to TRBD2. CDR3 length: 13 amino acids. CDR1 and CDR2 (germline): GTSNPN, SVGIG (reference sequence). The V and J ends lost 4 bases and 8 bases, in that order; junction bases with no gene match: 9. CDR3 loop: CAWTSGVDLTQYF. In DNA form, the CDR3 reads TGTGCCTGGACGAGCGGGGTCGACCTTACGCAGTATTTT.

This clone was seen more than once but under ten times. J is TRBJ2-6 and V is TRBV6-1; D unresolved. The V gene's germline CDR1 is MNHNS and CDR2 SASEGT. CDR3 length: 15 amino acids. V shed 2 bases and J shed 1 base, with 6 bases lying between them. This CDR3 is CASSEMPSGANVLTF. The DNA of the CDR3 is TGTGCCAGCAGTGAAATGCCGTCTGGGGCCAACGTCCTGACTTTC.

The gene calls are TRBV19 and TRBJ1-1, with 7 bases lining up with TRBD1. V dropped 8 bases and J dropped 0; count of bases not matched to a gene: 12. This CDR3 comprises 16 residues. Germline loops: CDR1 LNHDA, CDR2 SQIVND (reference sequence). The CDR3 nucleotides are TGTGCCAGTCAAATGTGGACAGGTCGATTGAACACTGAAGCTTTCTTT. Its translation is CASQMWTGRLNTEAFF.

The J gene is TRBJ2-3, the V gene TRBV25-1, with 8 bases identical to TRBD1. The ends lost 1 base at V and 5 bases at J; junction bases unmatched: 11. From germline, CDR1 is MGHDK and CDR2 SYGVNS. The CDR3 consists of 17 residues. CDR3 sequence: CASSEFSKDRVEDTQYF. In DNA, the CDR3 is TGTGCCAGCAGTGAATTTTCAAAGGACAGGGTGGAAGATACGCAGTATTTT. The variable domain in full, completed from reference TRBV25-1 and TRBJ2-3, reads EADIYQTPRYLVIGTGKKITLECSQTMGHDKMYWYQQDPGMELHLIHYSYGVNSTEKGDLSSESTVSRIRTEHFPLTLESARPSHTSQYLCASSEFSKDRVEDTQYFGPGTRLTVL.

The CDR3 loop reads CASSLSPGGPSGNYGYTF. As DNA, the CDR3 is TGTGCCAGCAGTTTGTCCCCGGGAGGGCCTTCAGGGAACTATGGCTACACCTTC. The rearrangement joins TRBV27 to TRBJ1-2; D perhaps matches TRBD1 (5 bases). Trimming took off 3 bases at V and 2 bases at J, with 22 bases between the two ends. Per germline, CDR1 MNHEY and CDR2 SMNVEV (reference sequence). This CDR3 has 18 residues.

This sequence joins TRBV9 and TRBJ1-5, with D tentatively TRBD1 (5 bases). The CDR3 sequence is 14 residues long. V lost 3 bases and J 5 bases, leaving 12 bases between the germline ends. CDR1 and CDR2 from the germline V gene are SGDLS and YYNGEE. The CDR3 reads CASSEGPPHQPQHF. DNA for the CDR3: TGTGCCAGCAGCGAGGGGCCACCACATCAGCCCCAGCATTTT.

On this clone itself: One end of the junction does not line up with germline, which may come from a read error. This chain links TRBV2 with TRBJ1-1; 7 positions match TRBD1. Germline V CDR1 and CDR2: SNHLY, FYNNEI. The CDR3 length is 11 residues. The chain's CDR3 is CSDRVNTEAFF. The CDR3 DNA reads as TGCTCTGACAGGGTGAACACTGAAGCTTTCTTT.